This T cell receptor beta chain stems from a study of T-cell memory formation after mild COVID-19. Study-wide results and limits: Certain responding clones were present in pre-infection memory, suggesting participation of cross-reactive memory. A second wave of clones peaked on day 37, and their SARS-CoV-2 specificity went unconfirmed. CD4+ contracting clones were mainly CM and EM; CD8+ ones, EMRA.

Turning to this clonotype: Its antigen is undetermined.

A 5'RACE reaction primed in the constant segment made cDNA libraries of TCR alpha and TCR beta, and these carried sample barcodes and UMIs. A single record per CDR3 protein comes from TCRdb applying MiXCR to the 5' RACE reads. The sample has more than 80,000 distinct CDR3 sequences; around 12% are singletons. The trim removed 8 bases at V and 4 bases at J, leaving 7 bases unmatched. Looked up from germline, CDR1 is SGHAT and CDR2 is FQNNGV. This CDR3 comprises 15 residues. The genes are TRBV11-2 and TRBJ2-2, with TRBD2 matching over 10 bases. The source is an adult woman who had mild COVID-19 (a few samples of this study predate the infection). Cell type and time point are not known. Specimen: PBMCs or a T cell subset sorted from them (not recorded which). CDR3 loop: CASWGGLALTGELFF. The CDR3 nucleotides are TGTGCCAGCTGGGGGGGACTAGCGCTCACCGGGGAGCTGTTTTTT.